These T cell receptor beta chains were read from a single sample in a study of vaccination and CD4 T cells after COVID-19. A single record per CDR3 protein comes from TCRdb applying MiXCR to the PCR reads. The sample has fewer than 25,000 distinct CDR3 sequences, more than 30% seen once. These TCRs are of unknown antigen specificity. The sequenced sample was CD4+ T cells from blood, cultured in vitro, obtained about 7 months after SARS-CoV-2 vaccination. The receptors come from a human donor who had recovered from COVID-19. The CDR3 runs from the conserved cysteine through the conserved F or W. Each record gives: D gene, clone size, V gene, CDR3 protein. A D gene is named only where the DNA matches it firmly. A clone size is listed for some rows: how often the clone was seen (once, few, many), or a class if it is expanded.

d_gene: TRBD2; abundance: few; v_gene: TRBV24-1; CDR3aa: CATRPGLAGDEQFF
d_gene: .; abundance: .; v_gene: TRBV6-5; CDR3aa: CASSYPGQANEQFF
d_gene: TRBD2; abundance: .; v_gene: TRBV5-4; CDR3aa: CASSLVSGTDNEQFF
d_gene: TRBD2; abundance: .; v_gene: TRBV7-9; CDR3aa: CASSFPPRLAGTKDEQFF
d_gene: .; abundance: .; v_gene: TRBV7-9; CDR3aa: CASSLGPGGSTDTQYF
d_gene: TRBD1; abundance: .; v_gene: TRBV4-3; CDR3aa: CASSQTGRFGYGYTF
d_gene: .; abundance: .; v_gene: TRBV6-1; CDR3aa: CASRTGELFF
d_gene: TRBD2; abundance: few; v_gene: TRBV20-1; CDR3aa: CSARGSVRTSGMGSYNEQFF
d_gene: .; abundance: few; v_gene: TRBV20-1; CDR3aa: CSARRGITNYGYTF
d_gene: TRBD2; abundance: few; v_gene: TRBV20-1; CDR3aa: CSAPHSGGRKDTQYF
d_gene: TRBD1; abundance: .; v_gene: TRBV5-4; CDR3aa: CASSTRTGAYNSPLHF
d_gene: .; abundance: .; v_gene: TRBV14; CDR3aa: CASSQDWGYTNSPLHF
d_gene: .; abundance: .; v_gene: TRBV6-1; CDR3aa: CASTRTVSAYEQYF
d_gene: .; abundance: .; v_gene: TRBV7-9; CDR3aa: CASSPGIITSNTEAFF
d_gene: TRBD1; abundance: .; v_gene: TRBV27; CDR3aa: CASTRAGTANSPLHF
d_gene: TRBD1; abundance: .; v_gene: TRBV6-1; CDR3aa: CASSPQATGGVYGYTF
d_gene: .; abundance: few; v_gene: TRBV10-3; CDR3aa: CAISESIGLEQFF
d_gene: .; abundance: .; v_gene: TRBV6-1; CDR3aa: CASSPRKGPYEQYF
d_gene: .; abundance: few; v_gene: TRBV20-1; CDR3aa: CSARDREYEQYF
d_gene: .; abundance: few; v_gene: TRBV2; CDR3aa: CASSEMTQYF
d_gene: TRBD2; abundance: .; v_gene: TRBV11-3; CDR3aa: CASSLRRGFYNEQFF
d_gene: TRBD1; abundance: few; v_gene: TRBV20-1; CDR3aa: CSARKGQLNTEAFF
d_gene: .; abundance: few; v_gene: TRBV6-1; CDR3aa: CASSEVGGGYGYTF
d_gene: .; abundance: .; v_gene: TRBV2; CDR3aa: CASSRGARQPQHF
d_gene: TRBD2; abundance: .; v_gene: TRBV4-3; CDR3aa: CASSQFSGRLNEQYF
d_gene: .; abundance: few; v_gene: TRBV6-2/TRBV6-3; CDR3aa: CASSYGFSKTETQYF
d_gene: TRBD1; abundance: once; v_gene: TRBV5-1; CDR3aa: CASSYDRANTEAFF
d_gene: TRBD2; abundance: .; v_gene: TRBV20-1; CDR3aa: CSARTSGSTDTQYF
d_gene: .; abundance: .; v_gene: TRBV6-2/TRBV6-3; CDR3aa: CASSGRGTDTQYF
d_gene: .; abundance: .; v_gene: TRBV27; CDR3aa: CASSGRLQETQYF
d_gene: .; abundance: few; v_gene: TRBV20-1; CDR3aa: CSARGLATDTQYF
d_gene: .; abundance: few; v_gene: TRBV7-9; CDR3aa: CASSFPGPGISAQYF
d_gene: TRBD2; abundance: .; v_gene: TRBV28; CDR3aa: CASRREGGNFEQYF
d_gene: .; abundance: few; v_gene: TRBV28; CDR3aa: CASSVRTSYEQYF
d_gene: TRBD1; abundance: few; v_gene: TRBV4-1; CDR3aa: CASSPRQGSDYGYTF
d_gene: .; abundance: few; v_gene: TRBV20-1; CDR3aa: CSANPGPDTQYF
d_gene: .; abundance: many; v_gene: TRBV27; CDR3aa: CASSLTGSSDSPLHF
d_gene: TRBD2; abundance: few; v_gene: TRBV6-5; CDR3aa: CASSLAGAGTDTQYF
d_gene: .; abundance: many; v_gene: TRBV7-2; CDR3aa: CASSETRNPPETQYF
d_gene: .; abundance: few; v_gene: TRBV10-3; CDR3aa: CAMSTGDYQPQHF
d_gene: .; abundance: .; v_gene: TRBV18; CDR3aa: CASSPGGGGTEAFF
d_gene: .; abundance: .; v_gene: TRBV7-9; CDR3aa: CASSRLWASSYNEQFF
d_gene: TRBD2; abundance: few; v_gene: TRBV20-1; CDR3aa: CSAQREGATGELFF
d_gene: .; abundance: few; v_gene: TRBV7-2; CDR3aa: CASSVLAGLFNEQFF
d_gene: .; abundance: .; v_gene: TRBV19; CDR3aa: CASRQSTEAFF
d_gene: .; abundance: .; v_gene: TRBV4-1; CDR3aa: CASSNGQLYEQYF
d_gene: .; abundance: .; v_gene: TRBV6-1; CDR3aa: CASSVHGQTQETQYF
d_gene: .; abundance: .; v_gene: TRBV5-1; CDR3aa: CASSTAQETQHF
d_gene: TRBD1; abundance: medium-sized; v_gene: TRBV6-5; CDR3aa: CASSSRTGDYGYTF
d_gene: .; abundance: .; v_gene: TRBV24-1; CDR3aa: CATSALGYGGSDTQYF
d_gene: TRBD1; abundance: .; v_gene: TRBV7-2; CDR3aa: CASSPDRGPDTQYF
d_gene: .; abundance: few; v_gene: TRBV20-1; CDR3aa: CSARGPYEQYF
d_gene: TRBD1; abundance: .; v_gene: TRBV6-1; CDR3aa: CASRKQGIGNQPQHF
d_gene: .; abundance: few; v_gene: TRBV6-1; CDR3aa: CASSEGESHSPLHF
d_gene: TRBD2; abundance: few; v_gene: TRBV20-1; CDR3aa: CGGVAGNTGELFF
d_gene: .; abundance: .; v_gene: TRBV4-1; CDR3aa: CASQLVGEDTQYF